This entry features one T cell receptor (beta chain) sequence. Seattle enrolled patients during active infection and tracked them longitudinally. In the original processing: Using reference gene primer amplification, nucleated cell counts were estimated. Profiled with immunoSEQ multiplex PCR; TCRdb holds only in-frame clones, not every one. V, J and clone size are taken as reported in that table, and D and trimming were inferred from the DNA itself. This table has around 300,000 clones, roughly 90% appearing once. The data derive from a study of blood T cell repertoires in COVID-19. Study details: In each case, the material was cDNA or gDNA derived from T cells, B-cell-depleted T cells, or PBMCs.

The CDR3 runs 18 residues. The trim removed 2 bases at V and 0 bases at J, leaving 8 bases unmatched. Per the germline V gene, CDR1 is SGHTA and CDR2 is FQGTGA. The sample comprised peripheral blood. The chain is built from TRBV7-3 and TRBJ2-1, with 9 bases fitting TRBD2. The origin of this receptor is a woman aged 40 to 50 with COVID-19, enrolled during active disease. CDR3 sequence reads: CASSLAASGIVSYNEQFF. CDR3 DNA sequence: TGTGCCAGCAGCTTAGCCGCTAGCGGGATCGTCTCCTACAATGAGCAGTTCTTC.